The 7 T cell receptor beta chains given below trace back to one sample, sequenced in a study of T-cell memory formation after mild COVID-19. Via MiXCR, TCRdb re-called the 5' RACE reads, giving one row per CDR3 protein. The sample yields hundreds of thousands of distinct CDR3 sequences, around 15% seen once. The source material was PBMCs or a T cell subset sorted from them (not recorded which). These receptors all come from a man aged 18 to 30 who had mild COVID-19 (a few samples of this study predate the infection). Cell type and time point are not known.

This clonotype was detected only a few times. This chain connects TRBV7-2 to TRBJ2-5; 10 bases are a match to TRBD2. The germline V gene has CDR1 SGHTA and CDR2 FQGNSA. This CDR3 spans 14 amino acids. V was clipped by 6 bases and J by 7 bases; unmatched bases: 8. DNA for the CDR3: TGTGCCAGCAGTCTAGCGGGGGTGCTCGCGACCCAGTACTTC. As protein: CASSLAGVLATQYF.

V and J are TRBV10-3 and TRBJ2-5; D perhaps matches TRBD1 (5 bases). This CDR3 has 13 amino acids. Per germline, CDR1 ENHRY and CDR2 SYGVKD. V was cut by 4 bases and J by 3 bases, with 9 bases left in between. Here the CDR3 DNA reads TGTGCCATCAGTGTGACAGATAAAGAGACCCAGTACTTC. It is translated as CAISVTDKETQYF.

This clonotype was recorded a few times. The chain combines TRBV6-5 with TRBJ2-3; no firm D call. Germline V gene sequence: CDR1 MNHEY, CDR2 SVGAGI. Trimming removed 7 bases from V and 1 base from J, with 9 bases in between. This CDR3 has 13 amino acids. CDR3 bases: TGTGCCAGCAAGTTAAGCGGCACAGATACGCAGTATTTT. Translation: CASKLSGTDTQYF.

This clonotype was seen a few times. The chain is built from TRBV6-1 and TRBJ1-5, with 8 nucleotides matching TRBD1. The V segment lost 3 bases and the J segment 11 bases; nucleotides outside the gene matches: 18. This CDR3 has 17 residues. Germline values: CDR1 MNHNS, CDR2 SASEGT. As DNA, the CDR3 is TGTGCCAGCAGTGACCCTAGTAGACAGGGGACGAAGGGGGCCCAGCATTTT. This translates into CASSDPSRQGTKGAQHF.

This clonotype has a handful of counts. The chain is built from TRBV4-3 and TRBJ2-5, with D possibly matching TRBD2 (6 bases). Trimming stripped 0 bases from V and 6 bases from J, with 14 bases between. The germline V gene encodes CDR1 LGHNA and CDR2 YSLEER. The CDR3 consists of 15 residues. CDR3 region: CASSQETSGRQTQYF. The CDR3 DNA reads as TGCGCCAGCAGCCAAGAGACCAGCGGGCGCCAGACCCAGTACTTC.

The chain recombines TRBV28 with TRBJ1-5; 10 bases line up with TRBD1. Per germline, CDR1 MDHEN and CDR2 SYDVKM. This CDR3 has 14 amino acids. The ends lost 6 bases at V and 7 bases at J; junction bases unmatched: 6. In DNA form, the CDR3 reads TGTGCCAGCAGCCCTGACAGGGGGCGACAGCCCCAGCATTTT. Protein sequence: CASSPDRGRQPQHF.

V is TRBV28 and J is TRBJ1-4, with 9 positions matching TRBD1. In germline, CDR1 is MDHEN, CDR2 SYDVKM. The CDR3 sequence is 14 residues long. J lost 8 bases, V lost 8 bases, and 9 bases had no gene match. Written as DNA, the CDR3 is TGTGCCAGCGGATCACAGGGGGCAGGAGAAAAACTGTTTTTT. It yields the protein CASGSQGAGEKLFF.